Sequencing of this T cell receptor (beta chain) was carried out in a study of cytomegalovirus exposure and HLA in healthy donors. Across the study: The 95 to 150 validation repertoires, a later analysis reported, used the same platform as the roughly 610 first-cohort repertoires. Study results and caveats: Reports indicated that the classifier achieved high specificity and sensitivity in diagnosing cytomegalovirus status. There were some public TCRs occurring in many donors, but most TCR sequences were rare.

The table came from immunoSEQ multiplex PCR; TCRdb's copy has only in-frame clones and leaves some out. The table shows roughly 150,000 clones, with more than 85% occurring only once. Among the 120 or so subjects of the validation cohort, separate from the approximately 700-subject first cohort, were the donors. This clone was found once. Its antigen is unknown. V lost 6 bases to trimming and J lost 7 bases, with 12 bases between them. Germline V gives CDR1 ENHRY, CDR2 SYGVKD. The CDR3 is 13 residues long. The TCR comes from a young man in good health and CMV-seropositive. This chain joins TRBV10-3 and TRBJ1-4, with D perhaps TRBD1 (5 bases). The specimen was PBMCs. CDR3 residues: CAISSRESEKLFF. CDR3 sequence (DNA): TGTGCCATCAGCTCCAGGGAATCTGAAAAACTGTTTTTT.